Shown below are 15 T cell receptor beta chains from a single sample sequenced in a study of blood T cell repertoires in COVID-19. Data came from immunoSEQ multiplex PCR; TCRdb stores just in-frame clones and leaves some out. Among about 190,000 clones listed, roughly 78% were seen once. The sample consisted of peripheral blood. The receptor set was obtained from an elderly woman with active or convalescent COVID-19.

The rearrangement joins TRBV24-1 to TRBJ1-5, with 7 nucleotides matching TRBD1. The V gene end was trimmed by 1 base and the J gene end by 12 bases; junction bases not matched to a gene: 5. Germline V gene lookup returns CDR1 KGHDR and CDR2 SFDVKD. The CDR3 spans 13 residues. The chain's CDR3 is CATSDFRGDSQHF. Written as DNA, the CDR3 is TGTGCCACCAGTGATTTTAGAGGGGACAGCCAGCATTTT.

The chain recombines TRBV30 with TRBJ1-3; TRBD1 agrees at 9 bases. Looked up from germline, CDR1 is GTSNPN and CDR2 is SVGIG (reference sequence). The ends lost 3 bases at V and 4 bases at J; junction bases unmatched: 7. The CDR3 has 15 residues. The CDR3 loop is CAWSGDRASGNTIYF. In DNA, the CDR3 is TGTGCCTGGAGCGGGGACAGGGCGTCCGGAAACACCATATATTTT.

The gene calls are TRBV5-1 and TRBJ2-7; D not certain. The CDR3 totals 14 residues. Germline loops: CDR1 SGHRS, CDR2 YFSETQ. Trimming removed 0 bases from V and 2 bases from J, with 9 bases in between. CDR3 residues: CASSLAVRTYEQYF. The CDR3 coding sequence is TGCGCCAGCAGCTTGGCTGTCAGAACCTACGAGCAGTACTTC.

The V and J genes are TRBV4-3 and TRBJ1-1, with TRBD1 matching 9 bases. Per germline, CDR1 LGHNA and CDR2 YSLEER. The CDR3 contains 15 residues. Trimming removed 2 bases from V and 7 bases from J; junction bases left unmatched: 8. The CDR3 sequence is CASSQRTGALIEAFF. DNA for the CDR3: TGCGCCAGCAGCCAACGGACAGGGGCATTGATTGAAGCTTTCTTT.

The chain uses TRBV27 and TRBJ2-7, with 9 positions matching TRBD2. Germline V gene lookup returns CDR1 MNHEY and CDR2 SMNVEV (reference sequence). With V trimmed by 5 bases and J by 6 bases, 8 bases remained unmatched. The CDR3 is made up of 14 amino acids. CDR3 sequence reads: CASSPGGGAGEQYF. The CDR3 DNA sequence: TGTGCCAGCAGTCCCGGCGGGGGGGCAGGCGAGCAGTACTTC.

The chain employs TRBV28 and TRBJ2-7, with D perhaps matching TRBD1 (6 bases). The V and J ends lost 6 bases and 6 bases respectively, with 21 bases between them. Germline CDR1 and CDR2: MDHEN and SYDVKM. The CDR3 contains 15 residues. The CDR3: CASSAPGDLRGEQYF. CDR3 bases: TGTGCCAGCAGCGCCCCAGGGGATCTAAGGGGCGAGCAGTACTTC.

CDR3 bases: TGTGCCACCAAACCACGGACAGGCACAGATACGCAGTATTTT. Translating it yields CATKPRTGTDTQYF. V usage is TRBV6-6 and J usage is TRBJ2-3, with a tentative D call TRBD1 (6 bases). V dropped 10 bases and J dropped 1 base, with 15 bases sitting between them. Germline CDR1 is MNHNY and CDR2 is SVGAGI (reference sequence). The CDR3 is 14 amino acids.

The V call is TRBV14, the J call TRBJ2-5; a possible D gene is TRBD1 (6 bases). Germline lookup yields CDR1 SGHDN and CDR2 FVKESK. This CDR3 has 15 amino acids. V lost 2 bases, J lost 2 bases, and 12 bases lay in between. The CDR3: CASSQLLGTQETQYF. The CDR3 DNA follows: TGTGCCAGCAGCCAATTATTGGGGACACAAGAGACCCAGTACTTC. Based on the CDR3 plus reference TRBV14 and TRBJ2-5, the full variable domain is EAGVTQFPSHSVIEKGQTVTLRCDPISGHDNLYWYRRVMGKEIKFLLHFVKESKQDESGMPNNRFLAERTGGTYSTLKVQPAELEDSGVYFCASSQLLGTQETQYFGPGTRLLVL.

V gene TRBV2 combines with J gene TRBJ2-5, with 7 bases aligning to TRBD2. Germline V gives CDR1 SNHLY, CDR2 FYNNEI. This CDR3 has 14 amino acids. V lost 5 bases and J lost 4; bases outside the gene matches: 7. This CDR3 reads CASSTGTIRETQYF. For the CDR3, the DNA is TGTGCCAGCAGTACCGGGACTATCAGAGAGACCCAGTACTTC.

This clone was recorded once. The rearrangement uses TRBV6-5 and TRBJ1-6; no reliable D call. The CDR3 length is 14 residues. In germline, CDR1 is MNHEY, CDR2 SVGAGI. V was trimmed by 0 bases and J by 9 bases, leaving 9 bases between them. Written as DNA, the CDR3 is TGTGCCAGCAGTTACTCCAGGATCGGTTCACCCCTCCACTTT. As protein: CASSYSRIGSPLHF.

The gene calls are TRBV19 and TRBJ1-4; TRBD1 matches at 8 bases. V shed 5 bases, J shed 6 bases, and the junction held 5 bases outside the gene matches. CDR3 length: 14 amino acids. CDR1 LNHDA and CDR2 SQIVND come from the germline V gene (reference sequence). In nucleotides, the CDR3 is TGTGCCAGTAGTGAAAGGACAGGGTATGAAAAACTGTTTTTT. Its translation is CASSERTGYEKLFF.

V is TRBV10-2 and J is TRBJ1-1; D is unresolved. CDR3 length equals 13 residues. V dropped 5 bases and J dropped 1 base, with 8 bases sitting between them. The germline gives CDR1 WSHSY, CDR2 SAAADI. The CDR3 is CASSTEGNTEAFF. The CDR3 DNA reads as TGCGCCAGCAGTACCGAGGGGAACACTGAAGCTTTCTTT.

V gene TRBV12-5 combines with J gene TRBJ1-1, with TRBD1 matching over 10 bases. From germline, CDR1 is LGHNT and CDR2 FRNRAP. V trimming: 1 base; J trimming: 3 bases; junction bases outside the gene matches: 5. The CDR3 runs to 16 residues. CDR3 coding DNA: TGTGCTAGTGGTTTGGGGACAGGGGGTAAGGACACTGAAGCTTTCTTT. It is translated as CASGLGTGGKDTEAFF.

This sequence joins TRBV9 and TRBJ1-5, with a possible D match to TRBD1 (5 bases). This CDR3 comprises 14 residues. Germline assignment: CDR1 SGDLS and CDR2 YYNGEE. Trimming pared 0 bases from V and 7 bases from J, leaving 11 bases between. In DNA, the CDR3 is TGTGCCAGCAGCGTAGAGGCCGCAGGGCAGCCCCAGCATTTT. This encodes CASSVEAAGQPQHF.

The chain uses TRBV6-2 or TRBV6-3 and TRBJ1-2; 7 bases line up with TRBD1. The CDR3 consists of 13 residues. V dropped 6 bases and J dropped 4; count of bases not matched to a gene: 5. The germline V gene has CDR1 MNHEY and CDR2 SVGEGT. In DNA, the CDR3 is TGTGCCAGCAGCGATGACAGGGTCTATGGCTACACCTTC. This gives the protein CASSDDRVYGYTF.